These 14 T cell receptor beta chains share one sample of origin, sequenced in a study of vaccination and CD4 T cells after COVID-19. These receptors have no identified antigens. The study sequenced cultured CD4+ T cell DNA using the Oncomine TCR Beta short-read assay. TCRdb independently ran MiXCR on the PCR reads; one entry per CDR3 protein. The sample lists thousands of distinct CDR3 sequences, 45% to 55% seen once, with 35% to 55% in the top ten. Treatment described: roughly ten-day PBMC culture with coronavirus spike peptide pools or control peptides (ViraFEST assay). Sequences were obtained from CD4+ T cells from blood, cultured in vitro. These receptors were taken from a human donor who had recovered from COVID-19.

The chain employs TRBV6-1 and TRBJ1-1; TRBD1 agrees at 7 bases. CDR3 length: 15 residues. Germline-derived CDR1 and CDR2 are MNHNS and SASEGT. The ends lost 8 bases at V and 3 bases at J; junction bases unmatched: 12. CDR3 amino acids: CASGKDTGVHTEAFF. The CDR3 coding sequence is TGTGCCAGCGGAAAAGACACAGGGGTCCACACTGAAGCTTTCTTT.

The genes are TRBV12-3 or TRBV12-4 and TRBJ1-2, with D perhaps matching TRBD1 (5 bases). V gave up 7 bases and J gave up 4 bases, with 13 bases separating them. This CDR3 spans 13 amino acids. The chain's CDR3 is CASTSAGGYGYTF. In DNA form, the CDR3 reads TGTGCCAGCACCTCCGCCGGGGGCTATGGCTACACCTTC.

The chain has TRBV7-9 and TRBJ2-2; 9 nucleotides match TRBD1. In germline, CDR1 is SEHNR, CDR2 FQNEAQ (reference sequence). With 1 base clipped from V and 0 bases from J, the junction kept 9 bases outside the gene matches. The length of the CDR3 is 19 residues. CDR3 region: CASSLERTGALPNTGELFF. The CDR3 DNA reads as TGTGCCAGCAGCTTAGAGAGGACAGGGGCTTTACCGAACACCGGGGAGCTGTTTTTT.

This sequence joins TRBV12-3 or TRBV12-4 and TRBJ1-2; possibly TRBD1 for D (6 bases). The CDR3 extends over 17 amino acids. V gave up 5 bases and J gave up 5 bases, with 24 bases separating them. CDR3 nucleotide sequence: TGTGCCAGCAGTGGACGTGGGGGGGCGTTGGTATCGTATGGCTACACCTTC. Protein product: CASSGRGGALVSYGYTF.

This clonotype turned up a few times. The rearrangement joins TRBV6-1 to TRBJ1-1; TRBD1 matches 7 bases. J lost 6 bases, V lost 4 bases, and 14 bases had no gene match. The CDR3 totals 16 residues. Per the germline V gene, CDR1 is MNHNS and CDR2 is SASEGT. Written as DNA, the CDR3 is TGTGCCAGCAGTGTGGCAGGGGGAGGTCTTCTCTCTGAAGCTTTCTTT. It codes for CASSVAGGGLLSEAFF.

The chain recombines TRBV19 with TRBJ2-7; tentative D call: TRBD1 (7 bases). The germline V and J ends were trimmed by 5 bases and 2 bases, with 13 bases remaining between them. The germline V gene has CDR1 LNHDA and CDR2 SQIVND (reference sequence). The CDR3 runs to 14 residues. This CDR3 is CASSPQGGAYEQYF. The CDR3 nucleotides are TGTGCCAGTAGTCCTCAGGGGGGCGCCTACGAGCAGTACTTC.

This clonotype was seen only a few times. This sequence joins TRBV5-5 and TRBJ1-1; TRBD1 aligns across 8 bases. Germline trimming cut 6 bases from V and 1 base from J; bases unmatched to any gene: 5. CDR1 and CDR2 (germline): SGHKS, YYEKEE (reference sequence). CDR3 length equals 14 residues. CDR3 in amino acids: CASIRTGGNTEAFF. The CDR3 DNA is TGTGCCAGCATTAGAACAGGGGGGAACACTGAAGCTTTCTTT.

The chain couples TRBV18 to TRBJ1-1, with no clear D. In germline, CDR1 is KGHSH, CDR2 LQKENI. Trimming took 3 bases from V and 1 from J, leaving 9 bases between them. The CDR3 covers 14 residues. Written as DNA, the CDR3 is TGTGCCAGCTCACCCCGGACTGAGAACACTGAAGCTTTCTTT. It yields the protein CASSPRTENTEAFF.

This clonotype was counted between two and nine times. This chain joins TRBV6-1 and TRBJ1-1; 11 bases line up with TRBD1. J lost 3 bases, V lost 7 bases, and 7 bases had no gene match. Germline-derived CDR1 and CDR2 are MNHNS and SASEGT. The CDR3 sequence is 15 residues long. CDR3 in amino acids: CASNGQGAGDTEAFF. CDR3 coding DNA: TGTGCCAGCAACGGACAGGGGGCGGGAGACACTGAAGCTTTCTTT.

This clonotype was counted a single time. This rearrangement joins TRBV5-6 to TRBJ1-1, with D perhaps matching TRBD1 (5 bases). With 2 bases removed from V and 4 bases from J, the gap between germline ends came to 18 bases. Germline CDR1 and CDR2: SGHDT and YYEEEE. CDR3 length: 16 amino acids. This chain's CDR3 is CASSLRSRGGGTEAFF. CDR3 sequence (DNA): TGTGCCAGCAGCTTAAGATCGCGGGGGGGTGGCACTGAAGCTTTCTTT.

This clonotype was seen only a few times. The J gene is TRBJ1-5, the V gene TRBV6-2 or TRBV6-3, with D possibly being TRBD1 (5 bases). This CDR3 has 14 residues. V was pared by 9 bases and J by 3 bases, with 15 bases between. The germline V gene has CDR1 MNHEY and CDR2 SVGEGT. The CDR3 region has the DNA TGTGCCAGTATGGGGGGGTGGGACAATCAGCCCCAGCATTTT. Translated, it gives CASMGGWDNQPQHF.

This clonotype was counted only a few times. The CDR3, as DNA: TGTGCCAGCAGTTACGGGCAGGGCTATGAAAAACTGTTTTTT. Amino acids: CASSYGQGYEKLFF. This chain joins TRBV6-5 and TRBJ1-4; maybe TRBD1 (5 bases). Germline CDR1 reads MNHEY; CDR2 reads SVGAGI. V gave up 2 bases and J gave up 6 bases, with 10 bases separating them. The CDR3 is 14 amino acids.

As to this clonotype: Sequence at one end of the junction differs from germline and may be a read error. V usage is TRBV7-7 and J usage is TRBJ2-2; D ambiguous. The V gene's germline CDR1 is SSHAT and CDR2 FNYEAQ (reference sequence). The CDR3 has 15 residues. The CDR3 loop is CASSLTEANTGELFF. The CDR3 nucleotides read TGTGCTAGCAGCTTAACGGAAGCGAACACCGGGGAGCTGTTTTTT.

In this sample, this clonotype turned up a few times. The V and J genes are TRBV21-1 and TRBJ1-6; the D segment call TRBD1 is taken from the table without a DNA check. TRBV21-1 represents a pseudogene. This CDR3 contains 15 residues. CDR3 in amino acids: CATPNDSEVESPLHF. The CDR3, as DNA: TGTGCCACCCCAAATGACAGCGAGGTAGAATCACCCCTCCACTTT.